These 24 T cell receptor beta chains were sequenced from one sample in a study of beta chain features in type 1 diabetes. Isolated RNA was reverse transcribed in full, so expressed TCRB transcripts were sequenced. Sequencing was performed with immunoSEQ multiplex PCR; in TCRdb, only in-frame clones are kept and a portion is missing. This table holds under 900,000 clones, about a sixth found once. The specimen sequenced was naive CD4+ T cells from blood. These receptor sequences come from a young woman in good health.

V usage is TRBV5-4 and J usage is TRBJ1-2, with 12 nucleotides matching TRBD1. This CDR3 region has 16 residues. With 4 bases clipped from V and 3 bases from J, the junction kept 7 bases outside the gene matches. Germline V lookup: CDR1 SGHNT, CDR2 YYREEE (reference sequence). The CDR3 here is CASSGGQGAMYYGYTF. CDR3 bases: TGTGCCAGCAGCGGGGGACAGGGGGCTATGTACTATGGCTACACCTTC.

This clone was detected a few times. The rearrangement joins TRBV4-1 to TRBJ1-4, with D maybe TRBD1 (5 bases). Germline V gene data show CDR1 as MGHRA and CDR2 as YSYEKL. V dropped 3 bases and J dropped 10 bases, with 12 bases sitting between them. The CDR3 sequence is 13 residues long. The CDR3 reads CASSQGVSGKLFF. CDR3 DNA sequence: TGCGCCAGCAGCCAGGGGGTCAGTGGAAAACTGTTTTTT.

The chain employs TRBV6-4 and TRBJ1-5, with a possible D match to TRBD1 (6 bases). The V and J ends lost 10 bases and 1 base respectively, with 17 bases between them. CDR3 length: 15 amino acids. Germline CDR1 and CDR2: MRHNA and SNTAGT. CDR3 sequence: CANLSQGFSNQPQHF. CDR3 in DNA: TGTGCCAATCTCTCTCAGGGGTTCAGCAATCAGCCCCAGCATTTT.

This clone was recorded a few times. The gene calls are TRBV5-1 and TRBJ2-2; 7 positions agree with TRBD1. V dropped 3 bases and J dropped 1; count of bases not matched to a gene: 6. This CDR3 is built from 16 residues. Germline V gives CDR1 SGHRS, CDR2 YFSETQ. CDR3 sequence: CASSSRDSRNTGELFF. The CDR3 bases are TGCGCCAGCAGCTCCCGGGACAGCCGGAACACCGGGGAGCTGTTTTTT.

CDR3 amino acids: CASSSTTRNTEAFF. The CDR3 DNA follows: TGTGCCAGCAGCTCCACGACAAGGAACACTGAAGCTTTCTTT. The V and J genes are TRBV5-4 and TRBJ1-1; D is ambiguous. Germline CDR1 SGHNT, CDR2 YYREEE (reference sequence). The CDR3 covers 14 residues. The ends were cut back, 3 bases at V and 1 base at J, with 10 bases in the middle.

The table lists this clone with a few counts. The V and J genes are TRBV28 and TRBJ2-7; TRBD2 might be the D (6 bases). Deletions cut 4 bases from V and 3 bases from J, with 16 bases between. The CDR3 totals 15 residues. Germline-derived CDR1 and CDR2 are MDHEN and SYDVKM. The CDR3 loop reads CASSSSSGLFYEQYF. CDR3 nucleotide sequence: TGTGCCAGCAGTTCCTCCTCGGGACTCTTCTACGAGCAGTACTTC.

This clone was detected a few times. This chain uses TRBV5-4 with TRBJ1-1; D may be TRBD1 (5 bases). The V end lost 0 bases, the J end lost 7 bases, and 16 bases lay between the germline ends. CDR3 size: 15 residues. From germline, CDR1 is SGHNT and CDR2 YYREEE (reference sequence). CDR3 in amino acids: CASSLGTGPLGEAFF. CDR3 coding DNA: TGTGCCAGCAGCTTGGGAACAGGTCCCTTGGGTGAAGCTTTCTTT.

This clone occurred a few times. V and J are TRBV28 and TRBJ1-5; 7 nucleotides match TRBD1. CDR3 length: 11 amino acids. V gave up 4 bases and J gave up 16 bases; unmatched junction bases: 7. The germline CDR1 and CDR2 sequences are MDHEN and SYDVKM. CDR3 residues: CASSSLQGYHF. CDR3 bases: TGTGCCAGCAGTTCCCTACAGGGGTACCATTTT.

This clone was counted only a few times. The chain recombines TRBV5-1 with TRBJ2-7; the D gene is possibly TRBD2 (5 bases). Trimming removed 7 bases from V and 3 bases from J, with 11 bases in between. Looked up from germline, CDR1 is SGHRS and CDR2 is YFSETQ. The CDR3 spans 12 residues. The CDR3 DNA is TGCGCCAGCGGACCGGACTTCTACGAGCAGTACTTC. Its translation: CASGPDFYEQYF.

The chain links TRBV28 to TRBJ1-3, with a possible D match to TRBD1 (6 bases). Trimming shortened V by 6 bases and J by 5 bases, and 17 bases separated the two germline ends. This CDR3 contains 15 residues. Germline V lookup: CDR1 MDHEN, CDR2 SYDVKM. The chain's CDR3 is CASRSGRGFRNTIYF. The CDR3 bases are TGTGCCAGCAGGTCAGGCAGGGGATTCAGAAACACCATATATTTT.

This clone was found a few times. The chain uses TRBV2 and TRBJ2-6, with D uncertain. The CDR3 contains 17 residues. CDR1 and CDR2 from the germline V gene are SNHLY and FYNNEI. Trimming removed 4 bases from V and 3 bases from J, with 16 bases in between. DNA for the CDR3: TGTGCCAGCAGTGCGGGTTCTCCCGCTGGTGGGGCCAACGTCCTGACTTTC. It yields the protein CASSAGSPAGGANVLTF.

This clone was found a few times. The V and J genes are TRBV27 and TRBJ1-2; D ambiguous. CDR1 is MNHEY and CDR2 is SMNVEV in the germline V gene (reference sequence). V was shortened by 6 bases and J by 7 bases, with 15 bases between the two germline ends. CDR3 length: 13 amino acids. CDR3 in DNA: TGTGCCAGCAGCAAGGAAGGGAGGGCTGGCTACACCTTC. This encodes CASSKEGRAGYTF.

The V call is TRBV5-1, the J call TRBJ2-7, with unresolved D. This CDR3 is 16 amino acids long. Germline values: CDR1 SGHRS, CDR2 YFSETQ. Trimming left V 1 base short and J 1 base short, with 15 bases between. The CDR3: CASSLYSEGPSYEQYF. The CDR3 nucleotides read TGCGCCAGCAGCTTGTATTCGGAAGGCCCTTCCTACGAGCAGTACTTC. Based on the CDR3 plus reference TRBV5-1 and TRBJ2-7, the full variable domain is KAGVTQTPRYLIKTRGQQVTLSCSPISGHRSVSWYQQTPGQGLQFLFEYFSETQRNKGNFPGRFSGRQFSNSRSEMNVSTLELGDSALYLCASSLYSEGPSYEQYFGPGTRLTVT.

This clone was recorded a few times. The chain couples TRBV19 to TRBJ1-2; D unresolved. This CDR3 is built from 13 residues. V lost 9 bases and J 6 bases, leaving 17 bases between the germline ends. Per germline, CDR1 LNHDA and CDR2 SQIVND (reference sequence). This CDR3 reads CASPDLGGNGYTF. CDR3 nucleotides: TGTGCCAGCCCGGACTTGGGTGGGAATGGCTACACCTTC.

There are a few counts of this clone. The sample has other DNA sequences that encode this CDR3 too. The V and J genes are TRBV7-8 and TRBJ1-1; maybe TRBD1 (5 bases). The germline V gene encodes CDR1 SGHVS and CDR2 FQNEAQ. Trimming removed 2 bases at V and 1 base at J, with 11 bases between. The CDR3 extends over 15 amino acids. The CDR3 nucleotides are TGTGCCAGCAGCTTACGTGGGGCTACGAACACTGAAGCTTTCTTT. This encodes CASSLRGATNTEAFF.

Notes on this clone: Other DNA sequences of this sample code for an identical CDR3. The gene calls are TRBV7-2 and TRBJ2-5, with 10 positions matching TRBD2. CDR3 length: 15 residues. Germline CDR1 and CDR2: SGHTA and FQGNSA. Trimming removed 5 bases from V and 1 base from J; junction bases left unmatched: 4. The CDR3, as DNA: TGTGCCAGCAGCCCAAGGACTAGCGGCCAAGAGACCCAGTACTTC. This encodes CASSPRTSGQETQYF. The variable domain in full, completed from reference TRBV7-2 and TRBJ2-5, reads GAGVSQSPSNKVTEKGKDVELRCDPISGHTALYWYRQSLGQGLEFLIYFQGNSAPDKSGLPSDRFSAERTGGSVSTLTIQRTQQEDSAVYLCASSPRTSGQETQYFGPGTRLLVL.

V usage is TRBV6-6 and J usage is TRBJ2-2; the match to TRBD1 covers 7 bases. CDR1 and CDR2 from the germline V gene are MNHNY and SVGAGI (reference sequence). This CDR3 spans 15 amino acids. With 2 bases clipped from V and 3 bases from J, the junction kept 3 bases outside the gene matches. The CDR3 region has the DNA TGTGCCAGCAGTTACACGCAGGGGGACACCGGGGAGCTGTTTTTT. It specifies CASSYTQGDTGELFF.

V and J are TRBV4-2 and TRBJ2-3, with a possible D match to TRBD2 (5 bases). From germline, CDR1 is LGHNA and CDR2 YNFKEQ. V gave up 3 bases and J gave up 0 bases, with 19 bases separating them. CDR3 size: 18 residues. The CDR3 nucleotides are TGTGCCAGCAGCCACGGGTGGGTAGAGGGTTGGAGCACAGATACGCAGTATTTT. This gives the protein CASSHGWVEGWSTDTQYF.

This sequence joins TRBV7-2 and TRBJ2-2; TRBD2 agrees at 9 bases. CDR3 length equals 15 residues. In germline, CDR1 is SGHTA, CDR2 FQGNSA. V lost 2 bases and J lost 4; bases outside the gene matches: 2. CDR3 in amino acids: CASSLLAGVTGELFF. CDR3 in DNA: TGTGCCAGCAGCTTATTAGCGGGAGTCACCGGGGAGCTGTTTTTT.

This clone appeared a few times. The CDR3 loop is CASSFTTSYEQFF. The CDR3 bases are TGTGCCAGCAGTTTCACCACCTCCTATGAGCAGTTCTTC. V is TRBV28 and J is TRBJ2-1; D is unclear. In germline, CDR1 is MDHEN, CDR2 SYDVKM. Trimming shortened V by 3 bases and J by 8 bases, and 11 bases separated the two germline ends. This CDR3 contains 13 residues. Variable domain in full (rest from reference TRBV28 and TRBJ2-1): DVKVTQSSRYLVKRTGEKVFLECVQDMDHENMFWYRQDPGLGLRLIYFSYDVKMKEKGDIPEGYSVSREKKERFSLILESASTNQTSMYLCASSFTTSYEQFFGPGTRLTVL.

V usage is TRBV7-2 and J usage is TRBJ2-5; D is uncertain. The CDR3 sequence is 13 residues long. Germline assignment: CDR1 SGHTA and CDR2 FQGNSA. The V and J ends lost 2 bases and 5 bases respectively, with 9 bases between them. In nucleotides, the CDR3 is TGTGCCAGCAGCTTATGGGGTTTCGAGACCCAGTACTTC. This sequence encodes CASSLWGFETQYF.

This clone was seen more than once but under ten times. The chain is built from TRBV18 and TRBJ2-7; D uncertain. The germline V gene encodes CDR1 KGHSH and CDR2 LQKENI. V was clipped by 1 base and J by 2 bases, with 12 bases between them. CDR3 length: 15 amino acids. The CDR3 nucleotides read TGTGCCAGCTCACCACGATCAGGTATTACCTACGAGCAGTACTTC. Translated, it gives CASSPRSGITYEQYF.

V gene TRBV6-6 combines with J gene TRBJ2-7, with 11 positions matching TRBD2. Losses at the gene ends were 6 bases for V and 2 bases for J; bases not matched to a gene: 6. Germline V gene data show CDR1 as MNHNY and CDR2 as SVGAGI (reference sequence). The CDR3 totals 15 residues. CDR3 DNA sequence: TGTGCCAGCAGGTTACTAGCGGGAGACCCCTACGAGCAGTACTTC. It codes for CASRLLAGDPYEQYF.

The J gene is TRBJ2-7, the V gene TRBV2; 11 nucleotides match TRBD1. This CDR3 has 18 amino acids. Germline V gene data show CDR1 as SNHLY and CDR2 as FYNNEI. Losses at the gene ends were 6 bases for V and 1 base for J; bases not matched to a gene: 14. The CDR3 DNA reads TGTGCCAGCAGGTTTCACTTTACCGGGACAGGGGGTTCCTACGAGCAGTACTTC. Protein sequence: CASRFHFTGTGGSYEQYF. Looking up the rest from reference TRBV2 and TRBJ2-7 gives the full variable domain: EPEVTQTPSHQVTQMGQEVILRCVPISNHLYFYWYRQILGQKVEFLVSFYNNEISEKSEIFDDQFSVERPDGSNFTLKIRSTKLEDSAMYFCASRFHFTGTGGSYEQYFGPGTRLTVT.